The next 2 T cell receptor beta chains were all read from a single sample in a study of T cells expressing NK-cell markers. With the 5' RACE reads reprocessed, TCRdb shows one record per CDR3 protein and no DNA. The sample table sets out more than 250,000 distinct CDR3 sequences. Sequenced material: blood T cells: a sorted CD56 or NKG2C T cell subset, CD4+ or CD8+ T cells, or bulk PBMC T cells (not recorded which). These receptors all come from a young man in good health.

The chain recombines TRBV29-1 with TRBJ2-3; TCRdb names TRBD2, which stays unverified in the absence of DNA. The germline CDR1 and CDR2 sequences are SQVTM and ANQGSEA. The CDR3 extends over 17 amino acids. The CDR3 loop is CSASARGSGSRLDTQYF.

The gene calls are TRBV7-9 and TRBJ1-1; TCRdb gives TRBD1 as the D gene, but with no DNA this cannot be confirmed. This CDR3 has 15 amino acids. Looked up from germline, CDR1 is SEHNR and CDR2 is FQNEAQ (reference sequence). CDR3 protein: CASSQQGGGNTEAFF.